This T cell receptor (beta chain) appears in the sequencing data of a study of T cell changes during pregnancy in multiple sclerosis. V lost 2 bases to trimming and J lost 7 bases, with 18 bases between them. This CDR3 is built from 15 residues. Germline V gene sequence: CDR1 MRHNA, CDR2 SNTAGT. Here immunoSEQ multiplex PCR was the method, and the copy in TCRdb shows in-frame clones only, minus some. The sample lists almost 20,000 clones, 88% occurring once. The sample consisted of CD8+ T cells from peripheral blood mononuclear cells, taken in the third trimester of pregnancy. The chain combines TRBV6-4 with TRBJ2-7; D ambiguous. This sequence was found in a female donor in good health, enrolled as a control in a pregnancy study. DNA for the CDR3: TGTGCCAGCAGTGACGGCAGGATCAATTTTCGGGAGCAGTACTTC. Encoded protein: CASSDGRINFREQYF.